The rows below give T cell receptor beta chains drawn from one sample of a study of identical twins. TCRdb re-derived calls from the 5' RACE reads in MiXCR, one entry per CDR3 protein. The table shows some 710,000 distinct CDR3 sequences, with around 6.1% occurring only once. Material: naive T cells sorted from blood. These receptor sequences come from a man aged 18 to 30 in good health. Each CDR3 is given with its conserved first and last residue. The order of the fields is D gene, V gene, clone size, J gene, CDR3 protein, CDR3 DNA. The D gene is left open where the match is weak. Where a row states a size, it is once, few, many or the class of an expanded clone; other rows omit it.

TRBD1	TRBV4-3	many	TRBJ2-2	CASSRGTGNTGELFF	TGCGCCAGCAGCCGCGGGACAGGGAACACCGGGGAGCTGTTTTTT
TRBD2	TRBV7-9	many	TRBJ2-3	CASSLTSGRPDTQYF	TGTGCCAGCAGTTTGACTAGCGGGAGACCGGATACGCAGTATTTT
-	TRBV12-3/TRBV12-4	many	TRBJ2-2	CASRLGADATGELFF	TGTGCCAGCAGGTTGGGGGCCGACGCCACCGGGGAGCTGTTTTTT
TRBD2	TRBV7-2	-	TRBJ2-1	CASSLDEREGGEQFF	TGTGCCAGCAGCTTAGACGAGCGGGAGGGGGGTGAGCAGTTCTTC
TRBD1	TRBV12-3/TRBV12-4	-	TRBJ1-2	CASSFTGTGADGYTF	TGTGCCAGCAGCTTCACAGGGACAGGGGCAGATGGCTACACCTTC
-	TRBV12-3/TRBV12-4	many	TRBJ2-2	CASSWVTGDTGELFF	TGTGCCAGCAGTTGGGTCACGGGCGACACCGGGGAGCTGTTTTTT
TRBD1	TRBV7-6	few	TRBJ2-2	CASSFNRDRVGGELFF	TGTGCCAGCAGTTTCAACCGGGACAGGGTTGGCGGGGAGCTGTTTTTT
TRBD2	TRBV6-2/TRBV6-3	many	TRBJ2-7	CASSYSAGGPSYEQYF	TGTGCCAGCAGTTACTCAGCGGGAGGGCCTTCTTACGAGCAGTACTTC
-	TRBV19	-	TRBJ2-3	CASSIWRGVTSSTDTQYF	TGTGCCAGTAGTATTTGGCGAGGAGTCACCTCTAGCACAGATACGCAGTATTTT
-	TRBV12-3/TRBV12-4	-	TRBJ2-4	CASSSGTYKNIQYF	TGTGCCAGCAGTTCCGGGACATATAAAAACATTCAGTACTTC
-	TRBV5-1	-	TRBJ1-2	CASSPGVGSRQDGYTF	TGCGCCAGCAGCCCGGGGGTGGGGTCTCGGCAAGATGGCTACACCTTC
-	TRBV21-1	many	TRBJ2-2	CASSRVASNTGELFF	TGTGCCAGCAGCAGAGTCGCATCGAACACCGGGGAGCTGTTTTTT
-	TRBV9	-	TRBJ2-7	CASSPPGRVDSEQYF	TGTGCCAGCAGCCCCCCAGGGCGGGTAGACAGCGAGCAGTACTTC
TRBD2	TRBV7-6	-	TRBJ2-7	CASSLASASGPYEQYF	TGTGCCAGCAGCTTAGCGTCGGCTAGCGGGCCATACGAGCAGTACTTC
-	TRBV7-6	few	TRBJ2-2	CASSLSGGTGELFF	TGTGCCAGCAGCTTATCTGGGGGAACCGGGGAGCTGTTTTTT
-	TRBV9	many	TRBJ2-3	CASSVATHGAGTQYF	TGTGCCAGCAGCGTAGCTACACACGGGGCGGGTACGCAGTATTTT
TRBD1	TRBV10-3	many	TRBJ1-4	CAIRGTGGEKLFF	TGTGCCATCAGAGGGACAGGAGGTGAAAAACTGTTTTTT
TRBD1	TRBV15	many	TRBJ2-5	CATSSRDRAGETQYF	TGTGCCACCAGCAGCCGGGACAGGGCGGGAGAGACCCAGTACTTC
-	TRBV20-1	-	TRBJ2-5	CSAIDPTRETQYF	TGCAGTGCTATAGACCCCACCCGAGAGACCCAGTACTTC
-	TRBV6-5	many	TRBJ2-1	CATYTGGNEQFF	TGTGCCACCTACACCGGGGGCAATGAGCAGTTCTTC
-	TRBV12-3/TRBV12-4	-	TRBJ2-1	CASAEGNNEQFF	TGTGCCAGCGCAGAGGGCAATAATGAGCAGTTCTTC
-	TRBV7-9	many	TRBJ2-3	CASSSTTGTDFTDTQYF	TGTGCCAGCAGCTCAACTACCGGGACTGACTTCACAGATACGCAGTATTTT